Listed below are T cell receptor beta chains from one sample, sequenced in a study of T cell changes during pregnancy in multiple sclerosis. Here immunoSEQ multiplex PCR was the method, and the copy in TCRdb shows in-frame clones only, minus some. Here the sample spans tens of thousands of clones, 75% to 95% being singletons. The input for sequencing was CD4+ T cells from peripheral blood mononuclear cells, taken in the second trimester of pregnancy. Receptors originate from a female donor with multiple sclerosis, enrolled in a pregnancy study. Each CDR3 is given with its conserved first and last residue.

TRBJ2-3	TRBV7-2	CASSLDLYTDTQYF
TRBJ2-1	TRBV28	CASSLRLAGINEQFF
TRBJ2-1	TRBV2	CASRYLADEQFF
TRBJ2-7	TRBV5-4	CASSRGQGTYEQYF
TRBJ1-1	TRBV15	CATSSTGFTEAFF
TRBJ1-2	TRBV5-1	CASSPLLGQGRGGYTF
TRBJ2-5	TRBV5-6	CASSTREGETQYF
TRBJ1-1	TRBV10-3	CAISPGQQNTEAFF
TRBJ2-1	TRBV6-1	CATFSGRFYNEQFF
TRBJ2-3	TRBV11-2	CASTFLVGAGGTDTQYF
TRBJ1-2	TRBV30	CAWDRGLIYGYTF
TRBJ1-5	TRBV19	CASSITEKRPRRNQPQHF
TRBJ1-2	TRBV11-2	CASSLEQGWGYTF
TRBJ2-5	TRBV5-1	CASSRETGRETQYF
TRBJ2-3	TRBV9	CASSVLRETITDTQYF
TRBJ2-7	TRBV11-2	CASSPRLEQYF
TRBJ1-4	TRBV5-1	CASGIGTGNEKLFF
TRBJ1-2	TRBV4-1	CASSHQAVDYGYTF
TRBJ2-4	TRBV28	CASSRGSAKNIQYF
TRBJ2-5	TRBV5-1	CASSSGHYQETQYF
TRBJ1-1	TRBV7-2	CASSPDRGQSYTEAFF
TRBJ1-2	TRBV6-5	CASSLRTERYGYTF
TRBJ1-1	TRBV6-6	CATRQSWNTEAFF
TRBJ2-1	TRBV4-1	CASSQVLTNEQFF
TRBJ1-4	TRBV6-1	CASSEAVASNEKLFF
TRBJ1-1	TRBV7-2	CASSLAFGGGRTEAFF
TRBJ1-1	TRBV18	CASSKTGLQNTEAFF
TRBJ1-2	TRBV6-5	CASRASGNYGYTF
TRBJ1-5	TRBV7-9	CASSALGRNNQPQHF
TRBJ2-1	TRBV5-1	CASRVDPNEQFF
TRBJ1-2	TRBV7-3	CASGGAPGGGYTF
TRBJ2-7	TRBV2	CASSAGDLPSYEQYF
TRBJ1-3	TRBV28	CASSPHESGLHTIYF
TRBJ1-3	TRBV7-8	CASSLWTREAGNTIYF
TRBJ2-7	TRBV19	CASSMRWQGSYEQYF
TRBJ2-7	TRBV6-6	CASSLETDYEQYF
TRBJ2-7	TRBV13	CASSRLTGQPSYEQYF
TRBJ2-2	TRBV18	CASSPAGPNTGELFF
TRBJ1-3	TRBV6-5	CASMRPGGNTIYF
TRBJ1-1	TRBV5-1	CASSSGYTEAFF
TRBJ2-3	TRBV6-5	CASSADRGRTDTQYF
TRBJ1-3	TRBV6-5	CASSSTGKSGNTIYF
TRBJ2-7	TRBV27	CASSTATGPGLGYEQYF
TRBJ2-1	TRBV18	CASSPRQNEQFF
TRBJ1-2	TRBV7-2	CASSETGTGVGNLYGYTF
TRBJ2-5	TRBV5-1	CASSFGVGETQYF
TRBJ2-2	TRBV5-1	CASSLPRSTGINTGELFF
TRBJ1-6	TRBV18	CASSRRSGGTPLHF
TRBJ2-1	TRBV4-3	CASSQNRQGPYNEQFF
TRBJ2-5	TRBV4-1	CASSQGQGEFQETQYF